This TCR beta chain stems from a study of blood T cell repertoires in COVID-19. Germline lookup yields CDR1 MDHEN and CDR2 SYDVKM. After removal of 5 bases from V and 5 bases from J, the junction contained 5 bases not matched to a gene. The CDR3 sequence is 15 residues long. TCRdb keeps only in-frame clones here, not all; method: immunoSEQ multiplex PCR. The repertoire holds 140,000 to 150,000 clones, with over 80% as singletons. The sequenced sample was peripheral blood. This sequence joins TRBV28 and TRBJ2-5, with TRBD2 matching 13 bases. This clonotype was sampled from a man older than 75 with acute or convalescent COVID-19. CDR3 loop: CASSLTSGGPETQYF. The CDR3 DNA follows: TGTGCCAGCAGTCTGACTAGCGGGGGGCCGGAGACCCAGTACTTC.